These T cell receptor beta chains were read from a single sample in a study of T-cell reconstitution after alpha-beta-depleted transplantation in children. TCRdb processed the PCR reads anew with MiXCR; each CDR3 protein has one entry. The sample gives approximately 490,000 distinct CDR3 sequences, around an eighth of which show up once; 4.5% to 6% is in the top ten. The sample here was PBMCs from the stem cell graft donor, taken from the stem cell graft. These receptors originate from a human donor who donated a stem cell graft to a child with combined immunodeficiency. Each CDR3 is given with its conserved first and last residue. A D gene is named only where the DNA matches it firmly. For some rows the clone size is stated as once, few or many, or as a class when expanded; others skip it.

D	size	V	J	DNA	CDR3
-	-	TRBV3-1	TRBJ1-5	TGTGCCAGCAGCCAAGGAGTAGACGTAAGCAATCAGCCCCAGCATTTT	CASSQGVDVSNQPQHF
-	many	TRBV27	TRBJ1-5	TGTGCCAGCCTCCCGGACAGTTATAGCAATCAGCCCCAGCATTTT	CASLPDSYSNQPQHF
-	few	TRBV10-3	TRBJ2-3	TGTGCCATCAGTGAGCTGGATAGCACAGATACGCAGTATTTT	CAISELDSTDTQYF
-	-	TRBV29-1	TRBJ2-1	TGCAGCGTCGGGGGAGGGGGACACCTCCCCTCCTACAATGAGCAGTTCTTC	CSVGGGGHLPSYNEQFF
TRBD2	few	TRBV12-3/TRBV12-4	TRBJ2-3	TGTGCCAGCAGTTCGACTAGCGCGAGCACAGATACGCAGTATTTT	CASSSTSASTDTQYF
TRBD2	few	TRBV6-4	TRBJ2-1	TGTGCCAGCAGTGAGGGACTGGGCGGGAGCGATGAGCAGTTCTTC	CASSEGLGGSDEQFF
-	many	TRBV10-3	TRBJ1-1	TGTGCCATCAGTGAGTCCCAGGGCACTGAAGCTTTCTTT	CAISESQGTEAFF
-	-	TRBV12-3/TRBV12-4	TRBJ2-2	TGTGCCAGCAGTTTTAGGGGGGGGTCCACCGGGGAGCTGTTTTTT	CASSFRGGSTGELFF
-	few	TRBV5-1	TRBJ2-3	TGCGCCAGCAGTGCTCGTGACCGGACCCTGATCACAGATACGCAGTATTTT	CASSARDRTLITDTQYF
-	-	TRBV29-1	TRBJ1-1	TGCAGCGTGGCGAGGTCCACGCGGACTGAAGCTTTCTTT	CSVARSTRTEAFF